These 18 T cell receptor beta chains were all obtained from the same sample, sequenced in a study of T cell responses to AZD1222 COVID-19 vaccine. Libraries were prepared by immunoSEQ multiplex PCR; TCRdb keeps only in-frame clonotypes and omits some of them. The sample lists over 85,000 clones; 70% to 90% were seen once. The sample consisted of peripheral blood, taken on day 0 of AZD1222 vaccination. The source is an adult in good health.

The V gene is TRBV24-1, the J gene TRBJ2-1, with D perhaps matching TRBD2 (6 bases). CDR1 and CDR2 (germline): KGHDR, SFDVKD. Between the trimmed V and J ends, which lost 9 bases and 1 base, there was a span of 12 bases. The CDR3 totals 14 residues. CDR3 sequence reads: CATRGVGSYNEQFF. In nucleotides, the CDR3 is TGTGCCACCCGCGGGGTGGGATCCTACAATGAGCAGTTCTTC.

The rearrangement uses TRBV10-1 and TRBJ1-1; D is unclear. CDR3 size: 14 residues. Trimming shortened V by 7 bases and J by 11 bases, and 23 bases separated the two germline ends. Germline lookup yields CDR1 WNHNN and CDR2 SYGVQD (reference sequence). CDR3 protein: CASTFPLWTSWAFF. The CDR3 coding sequence is TGCGCCAGCACTTTCCCCCTTTGGACCTCTTGGGCTTTCTTT.

The chain combines TRBV7-2 with TRBJ2-7; D might be TRBD2 (6 bases). CDR1 SGHTA and CDR2 FQGNSA come from the germline V gene. The germline V and J ends were trimmed by 7 bases and 6 bases, with 22 bases remaining between them. The CDR3 covers 15 residues. The CDR3 here is CASTPTAAGSSEQYF. DNA of the CDR3: TGTGCCAGCACCCCGACAGCCGCGGGATCCAGCGAGCAGTACTTC.

The chain recombines TRBV6-6 with TRBJ1-3; D remains ambiguous. The CDR3 totals 12 residues. Germline assignment: CDR1 MNHNY and CDR2 SVGAGI (reference sequence). The CDR3 region has the DNA TGTGCTGCAGTAGGATCTGGAAACACCATATATTTT. Amino acids: CAAVGSGNTIYF.

The V and J genes are TRBV15 and TRBJ2-7; the D is unclear. Trimming shortened V by 0 bases and J by 2 bases, and 14 bases separated the two germline ends. The CDR3 covers 16 residues. Germline V gene sequence: CDR1 LNHNV, CDR2 YYDKDF (reference sequence). Written as DNA, the CDR3 is TGTGCCACCAGCAGAGACCAAGTTAGCCGAGCCTACGAGCAGTACTTC. It codes for CATSRDQVSRAYEQYF.

J is TRBJ2-2 and V is TRBV3-1 (or the pseudogene TRBV3-2); the D is unclear. Germline V gives CDR1 LGHDT, CDR2 YNNKEL (reference sequence). V was clipped by 5 bases and J by 10 bases, with 8 bases between them. This CDR3 comprises 11 residues. The CDR3 nucleotides are TGTGCCAGCAGCTCCCGCCTGGAGCTGTTTTTT. Translation gives CASSSRLELFF.

This rearrangement joins TRBV6-6 to TRBJ1-4; D is perhaps TRBD1 (6 bases). From germline, CDR1 is MNHNY and CDR2 SVGAGI (reference sequence). The CDR3 runs 16 residues. The V gene lost 3 bases and the J gene lost 5 bases, with 16 bases spanning the gap. The CDR3 is CASSYVGGARNEKLFF. CDR3 coding DNA: TGTGCCAGCAGTTATGTCGGGGGGGCGAGGAATGAAAAACTGTTTTTT.

This chain connects TRBV4-3 to TRBJ2-7; D ambiguous. Germline loops: CDR1 LGHNA, CDR2 YSLEER. CDR3 length: 16 amino acids. Trimming took off 1 base at V and 1 base at J, with 14 bases between the two ends. CDR3 nucleotide sequence: TGCGCCAGCAGCCAAGTTGCACGGCCGGCGTCCTACGAGCAGTACTTC. Residues: CASSQVARPASYEQYF.

This chain joins TRBV5-1 and TRBJ1-1; D is perhaps TRBD1 (6 bases). Trimming took 0 bases from V and 12 from J, leaving 12 bases between them. Germline CDR1 is SGHRS and CDR2 is YFSETQ. The CDR3 consists of 12 residues. This CDR3 reads CASSLDRVGTFF. The CDR3 nucleotides read TGCGCCAGCAGCTTGGACAGGGTGGGGACTTTCTTT.

This chain links TRBV7-9 with TRBJ1-1; D is unresolved. Trimming took 3 bases from V and 3 from J, leaving 11 bases between them. The germline V gene has CDR1 SEHNR and CDR2 FQNEAQ (reference sequence). This CDR3 has 14 amino acids. The CDR3 DNA reads TGTGCCAGCAGCTTTCCACTCCGAGACACTGAAGCTTTCTTT. Its translation is CASSFPLRDTEAFF.

This clone has a single count. The gene calls are TRBV7-2 and TRBJ1-1, with D unresolved. Deletions cut 3 bases from V and 1 base from J, with 6 bases between. This CDR3 has 13 amino acids. Germline V gene lookup returns CDR1 SGHTA and CDR2 FQGNSA. In DNA form, the CDR3 reads TGTGCCAGCAGCTTCTCAGAGAACACTGAAGCTTTCTTT. It yields the protein CASSFSENTEAFF.

The CDR3 region is CASSPGGAGKETQYF. DNA of the CDR3: TGTGCCAGCAGTCCCGGCGGGGCAGGGAAAGAGACCCAGTACTTC. V is TRBV25-1 and J is TRBJ2-5; D perhaps matches TRBD2 (6 bases). Trimming removed 5 bases at V and 3 bases at J, with 16 bases between. CDR1 and CDR2 (germline): MGHDK, SYGVNS. The CDR3 consists of 15 residues.

In nucleotides, the CDR3 is TGTGCCAGCTCACCCCTACTCCCCCTAGCGGGTGCCGCGGAGCAGTACTTC. Its protein product is CASSPLLPLAGAAEQYF. V and J are TRBV18 and TRBJ2-7; 8 positions match TRBD2. The CDR3 spans 17 residues. Germline V lookup: CDR1 KGHSH, CDR2 LQKENI. Trimming cost V 3 bases and J 7 bases; bases outside gene matches: 17.

The rearrangement links TRBV7-8 to TRBJ2-1; maybe TRBD1 (5 bases). The CDR3 is made up of 15 amino acids. V lost 5 bases to trimming and J lost 4 bases, with 15 bases between them. Germline V gene data show CDR1 as SGHVS and CDR2 as FQNEAQ. The CDR3 protein is CASSRDGAAYNEQFF. CDR3 in DNA: TGTGCCAGCAGCCGAGATGGGGCGGCATACAATGAGCAGTTCTTC.

This clone was observed a few times. This chain links TRBV28 with TRBJ1-4; 9 positions match TRBD1. CDR1 and CDR2 from the germline V gene are MDHEN and SYDVKM. The CDR3 has 16 residues. Germline trimming cut 4 bases from V and 8 bases from J; bases unmatched to any gene: 11. The CDR3 bases are TGTGCCAGCAGTTCACCCCGGACAGGGGTGGGGGAAAAACTGTTTTTT. This translates into CASSSPRTGVGEKLFF.

This chain links TRBV6-4 with TRBJ2-2; D is perhaps TRBD2 (5 bases). This CDR3 has 14 amino acids. Germline values: CDR1 MRHNA, CDR2 SNTAGT. V was cut by 10 bases and J by 0 bases, with 12 bases left in between. The CDR3: CATASQPNTGELFF. The CDR3 DNA sequence: TGTGCCACAGCTAGCCAACCGAACACCGGGGAGCTGTTTTTT.

In nucleotides, the CDR3 is TGTGCCAGCAGTTACGCGGGGCTCTATAGCAATCAGCCCCAGCATTTT. It yields the protein CASSYAGLYSNQPQHF. The rearrangement uses TRBV6-2 or TRBV6-3 and TRBJ1-5; a weak D match, TRBD1 (5 bases). The CDR3 spans 16 residues. CDR1 and CDR2 (germline): MNHEY, SVGEGT. Between the trimmed V and J ends, which lost 2 bases and 0 bases, there was a span of 11 bases.

This chain links TRBV2 with TRBJ1-6; 8 bases are shared with TRBD1. This CDR3 has 15 residues. The germline V gene encodes CDR1 SNHLY and CDR2 FYNNEI. Germline trimming cut 5 bases from V and 7 bases from J; bases unmatched to any gene: 7. The CDR3 nucleotides are TGTGCCAGCAGTCAGGGGACAGGACGAAATTCACCCCTCCACTTT. It codes for CASSQGTGRNSPLHF.